This T cell receptor (beta chain) was captured by sequencing in a study of human T cells and chemical hapten exposure. Original processing methods: Individual samples carried between 23,224 and 690,600 TCRs, with roughly 95,000 as the median. Each CDR3 protein gets one entry after TCRdb re-called the RACE reads with MiXCR. These V and J calls derive from TCRdb rather than the authors' analysis. Of 100,000 or so distinct CDR3 sequences in the sample, less than 40% are singletons; the top ten hold about 2.7%. The V end lost 6 bases, the J end lost 0 bases, and 11 bases lay between the germline ends. CDR3 length equals 15 residues. Regarding time point: patch test 3, about 24 weeks after DPC sensitization. As to treatment: therapeutic diphenylcyclopropenone sensitization with weekly scalp DPC. Ahead of each patch test application, blood was drawn.

The V and J genes are TRBV12-3 or TRBV12-4 and TRBJ2-2; D might be TRBD1 or TRBD2, each matching 5 bases. The sample was whole blood, taken in connection with sensitization to the hapten diphenylcyclopropenone (DPC). This TCR came from a man aged 40-49 years with alopecia areata. Some clones in this sample may be carry-over from other donors' samples. CDR3 region: CASRTGTSNTGELFF. For the CDR3, the DNA is TGTGCCAGCAGGACCGGGACGTCGAACACCGGGGAGCTGTTTTTT.